The next 32 T cell receptor beta chains were all read from a single sample in a study of blood T cell repertoires in COVID-19. The method was immunoSEQ multiplex PCR; TCRdb's version includes in-frame clones alone and lacks a portion of them. This table has some 64,000 clones, roughly 80% appearing once. Sequencing used peripheral blood. All receptors derive from a man in his 60s with COVID-19, enrolled during active disease.

CDR3 protein: CASSLLGRENTEAFF. As DNA, the CDR3 is TGTGCCAGCAGCTTGCTTGGTCGGGAGAACACTGAAGCTTTCTTT. V and J are TRBV5-6 and TRBJ1-1; no firm D call. CDR1 SGHDT and CDR2 YYEEEE come from the germline V gene. V was trimmed by 1 base and J by 1 base, leaving 11 bases between them. The CDR3 covers 15 residues.

This clone was seen once. The chain carries TRBV3-1 (or the pseudogene TRBV3-2) and TRBJ1-1; D call uncertain. Germline V lookup: CDR1 LGHDT, CDR2 YNNKEL (reference sequence). V was shortened by 4 bases and J by 5 bases, with 8 bases between the two germline ends. This CDR3 comprises 12 residues. CDR3 protein: CASSPEGTEAFF. The CDR3 DNA sequence: TGTGCCAGCAGCCCGGAGGGTACTGAAGCTTTCTTT.

This chain links TRBV7-9 with TRBJ2-1; D may be TRBD2 (6 bases). Trimming took off 5 bases at V and 0 bases at J, with 20 bases between the two ends. The CDR3 covers 18 residues. Germline-derived CDR1 and CDR2 are SEHNR and FQNEAQ (reference sequence). CDR3 nucleotides: TGTGCCAGCAGCCCAGAATTAACGGGAGCGGCCTCCTACAATGAGCAGTTCTTC. Encoded protein: CASSPELTGAASYNEQFF.

This clone occurred a few times. This rearrangement joins TRBV27 to TRBJ2-5; 9 bases fit TRBD1. There are 14 residues in the CDR3. The junction had 8 bases not matched to a gene; V was cut back by 5 bases and J by 7 bases. CDR1 and CDR2 from the germline V gene are MNHEY and SMNVEV (reference sequence). CDR3 coding DNA: TGTGCCAGCAGTCTCCCGGACAGGGGCTGGACCCAGTACTTC. It encodes CASSLPDRGWTQYF.

V and J are TRBV12-3 or TRBV12-4 and TRBJ1-2, with TRBD1 as a possible D gene (5 bases). Trimming took 6 bases from V and 2 from J, leaving 10 bases between them. CDR3 size: 13 residues. The CDR3 loop is CASSLTANYGYTF. The CDR3 nucleotides are TGTGCCAGCAGCTTGACAGCGAACTATGGCTACACCTTC.

The gene calls are TRBV5-1 and TRBJ2-1, with 9 bases lining up with TRBD2. CDR3 length equals 16 residues. The germline gives CDR1 SGHRS, CDR2 YFSETQ. Trimming at V came to 2 bases and at J to 6 bases, leaving 9 bases not matched to a gene. For the CDR3, the DNA is TGCGCCAGCAGCTTACGACTGGGCGGGGGGGCCAATGAGCAGTTCTTC. Translated, it gives CASSLRLGGGANEQFF.

This rearrangement joins TRBV5-5 to TRBJ1-2; unclear D gene. Germline V gene lookup returns CDR1 SGHKS and CDR2 YYEKEE (reference sequence). With 0 bases removed from V and 3 bases from J, the gap between germline ends came to 6 bases. This CDR3 spans 13 amino acids. For the CDR3, the DNA is TGTGCCAGCAGCTTGGTGGGAGACTATGGCTACACCTTC. Its translation: CASSLVGDYGYTF.

V and J are TRBV3-1 (or the pseudogene TRBV3-2) and TRBJ2-7; D is unresolved. The germline V and J ends were trimmed by 0 bases and 0 bases, with 18 bases remaining between them. CDR3 length: 18 amino acids. Per the germline V gene, CDR1 is LGHDT and CDR2 is YNNKEL (reference sequence). The CDR3: CASSQDFNGGVSSYEQYF. The CDR3 nucleotides are TGTGCCAGCAGCCAAGATTTTAACGGCGGCGTTAGCTCCTACGAGCAGTACTTC.

V gene TRBV7-2 combines with J gene TRBJ1-1; D is unclear. The V gene's germline CDR1 is SGHTA and CDR2 FQGNSA. The CDR3 runs to 15 residues. Deletions cut 6 bases from V and 1 base from J, with 15 bases between. The CDR3 DNA reads TGTGCCAGCAGAGTGCGGCCTTACCCGAACACTGAAGCTTTCTTT. This encodes CASRVRPYPNTEAFF.

DNA for the CDR3: TGTGCCAGCAGTACACAGGGCCCCTACGAGCAGTACTTC. It is translated as CASSTQGPYEQYF. The rearrangement joins TRBV6-6 to TRBJ2-7; D may be TRBD1 (6 bases). CDR3 length: 13 residues. In germline, CDR1 is MNHNY, CDR2 SVGAGI (reference sequence). V was trimmed by 5 bases and J by 2 bases, leaving 10 bases between them.

This chain connects TRBV4-2 to TRBJ1-2, with a possible D match to TRBD1 (5 bases). V gave up 0 bases and J gave up 4 bases, with 12 bases separating them. Germline V CDR1 and CDR2: LGHNA, YNFKEQ. The CDR3 contains 15 residues. Written as DNA, the CDR3 is TGTGCCAGCAGCCAAGATAGACAGACAACCTATGGCTACACCTTC. This encodes CASSQDRQTTYGYTF.

This clone was seen a single time. CDR3 loop: CASSVGGFQETQYF. The DNA for the CDR3 is TGTGCCAGCAGTGTAGGCGGCTTCCAAGAGACCCAGTACTTC. The gene calls are TRBV2 and TRBJ2-5; D unresolved. The V gene lost 4 bases and the J gene lost 1 base, with 10 bases spanning the gap. Germline-derived CDR1 and CDR2 are SNHLY and FYNNEI. The length of the CDR3 is 14 residues.

This rearrangement joins TRBV3-1 (or the pseudogene TRBV3-2) to TRBJ1-6, with TRBD1 matching over 12 bases. CDR1 and CDR2 (germline): LGHDT, YNNKEL (reference sequence). The CDR3 is made up of 17 amino acids. With 5 bases clipped from V and 4 bases from J, the junction kept 6 bases outside the gene matches. For the CDR3, the DNA is TGTGCCAGCAGCAGCCGGGACAGGGGGCTATATAATTCACCCCTCCACTTT. It encodes CASSSRDRGLYNSPLHF.

The rearrangement links TRBV11-2 to TRBJ2-1; D might be TRBD1 (6 bases). Germline CDR1 reads SGHAT; CDR2 reads FQNNGV. This CDR3 spans 14 amino acids. Trimming removed 1 base at V and 4 bases at J, with 8 bases between. This CDR3 reads CASSLGQVYNEQFF. The CDR3 region has the DNA TGTGCCAGCAGCTTAGGACAGGTGTACAATGAGCAGTTCTTC. Full variable domain (missing parts from reference TRBV11-2 and TRBJ2-1): EAGVAQSPRYKIIEKRQSVAFWCNPISGHATLYWYQQILGQGPKLLIQFQNNGVVDDSQLPKDRFSAERLKGVDSTLKIQPAKLEDSAVYLCASSLGQVYNEQFFGPGTRLTVL.

The chain is built from TRBV11-3 and TRBJ2-5; possibly TRBD1 for D (6 bases). There are 16 residues in the CDR3. Trimming shortened V by 5 bases and J by 0 bases, and 16 bases separated the two germline ends. Germline V gene lookup returns CDR1 SGHNT and CDR2 YENEEA. CDR3 nucleotide sequence: TGTGCCAGCAGCGTAGGAACCACAGGGTACCAAGAGACCCAGTACTTC. Encoded protein: CASSVGTTGYQETQYF.

The rearrangement joins TRBV18 to TRBJ2-2, with TRBD2 matching 9 bases. The J segment lost 4 bases and the V segment lost 4 bases, leaving 13 bases of the junction unmatched. This CDR3 spans 18 amino acids. CDR1 KGHSH and CDR2 LQKENI come from the germline V gene. CDR3 residues: CASSLSALAGVGTGELFF. Written as DNA, the CDR3 is TGTGCCAGCTCACTGTCCGCTTTAGCGGGAGTCGGCACCGGGGAGCTGTTTTTT.

As DNA, the CDR3 is TGCGCCAGCAGCTTGGGGGACAGCAACTCTGGAAACACCATATATTTT. Amino acid sequence: CASSLGDSNSGNTIYF. This rearrangement joins TRBV5-1 to TRBJ1-3; TRBD1 matches at 7 bases. CDR3 length: 16 residues. Trimming at V came to 0 bases and at J to 0 bases, leaving 3 bases not matched to a gene. The germline V gene has CDR1 SGHRS and CDR2 YFSETQ.

The chain links TRBV7-6 to TRBJ2-1; no clear D gene. This CDR3 has 17 amino acids. CDR1 is SGHVS and CDR2 is FNYEAQ in the germline V gene. The V gene lost 2 bases and the J gene lost 9 bases, with 23 bases spanning the gap. The CDR3 sequence: CASSLIPGSQTSGEQFF. The CDR3 region has the DNA TGTGCCAGCAGCTTAATCCCCGGGTCCCAAACTTCGGGTGAGCAGTTCTTC.

The rearrangement links TRBV9 to TRBJ2-3, with TRBD2 matching 12 bases. Germline V lookup: CDR1 SGDLS, CDR2 YYNGEE. The CDR3 totals 13 residues. The V segment lost 0 bases and the J segment 14 bases; nucleotides outside the gene matches: 4. The CDR3 spells CASSVGTSGTRYF. The CDR3 DNA follows: TGTGCCAGCAGCGTAGGGACTAGCGGGACCCGGTATTTT.

This chain uses TRBV6-5 with TRBJ2-2; TRBD1 aligns across 10 bases. The CDR3 totals 15 residues. Germline loops: CDR1 MNHEY, CDR2 SVGAGI. Trimming removed 6 bases from V and 6 bases from J; junction bases left unmatched: 7. Here the CDR3 reads CASRTGGADAGELFF. CDR3 DNA sequence: TGTGCCAGCAGGACAGGGGGCGCCGATGCCGGGGAGCTGTTTTTT.

The J gene is TRBJ1-1, the V gene TRBV5-1, with 10 bases lining up with TRBD1. Germline CDR1 reads SGHRS; CDR2 reads YFSETQ. Trimming removed 4 bases from V and 6 bases from J; junction bases left unmatched: 6. The CDR3 totals 14 residues. The CDR3 spells CASSQAGTGAEAFF. As DNA, the CDR3 is TGCGCCAGCAGCCAGGCCGGGACAGGGGCTGAAGCTTTCTTT.

V gene TRBV7-9 combines with J gene TRBJ1-6; tentative D call: TRBD1 (6 bases). Per germline, CDR1 SEHNR and CDR2 FQNEAQ (reference sequence). This CDR3 region has 15 residues. V lost 5 bases and J 6 bases, leaving 14 bases between the germline ends. The chain's CDR3 is CASSPRQESNSPLHF. The CDR3 bases are TGTGCCAGCAGCCCTAGACAGGAATCTAATTCACCCCTCCACTTT.

The V gene is TRBV2, the J gene TRBJ2-3, with TRBD1 identical over 8 bases. V dropped 4 bases and J dropped 1; count of bases not matched to a gene: 4. In germline, CDR1 is SNHLY, CDR2 FYNNEI. This CDR3 is 15 amino acids long. CDR3 residues: CASSADRVGTDTQYF. The CDR3 DNA reads TGTGCCAGCAGTGCGGACAGGGTAGGCACAGATACGCAGTATTTT.

The rearrangement uses TRBV28 and TRBJ1-2; a possible D gene is TRBD1 (6 bases). Trimming left V 6 bases short and J 4 bases short, with 21 bases between. Germline V CDR1 and CDR2: MDHEN, SYDVKM. This CDR3 region has 16 residues. In nucleotides, the CDR3 is TGTGCCAGCAGCCAGGAATCGGGACACCGTTTCTATGGCTACACCTTC. Amino acids: CASSQESGHRFYGYTF.

Written as DNA, the CDR3 is TGTGCCAGCAGCCAGGGACTAGCGGCAGACACAGATACGCAGTATTTT. This translates into CASSQGLAADTDTQYF. The chain is built from TRBV11-3 and TRBJ2-3; 11 nucleotides match TRBD2. This CDR3 has 16 residues. CDR1 and CDR2 (germline): SGHNT, YENEEA. V was clipped by 5 bases and J by 2 bases; unmatched bases: 6.

This clone appeared once. The V call is TRBV15, the J call TRBJ1-4; D gene uncertain. Per germline, CDR1 LNHNV and CDR2 YYDKDF (reference sequence). V was cut by 2 bases and J by 2 bases, with 12 bases left in between. The CDR3 has 16 residues. CDR3 DNA: TGTGCCACCAGCAGAAGTGGCAGCGGGACTAATGAAAAACTGTTTTTT. It codes for CATSRSGSGTNEKLFF.

CDR3 DNA: TGTGCCAGCAGTTTAGTAGGGACTAGCGGGAGGTCTGGCGAGCAGTTCTTC. It specifies CASSLVGTSGRSGEQFF. The J gene is TRBJ2-1, the V gene TRBV27; 15 positions agree with TRBD2. Trimming at V came to 2 bases and at J to 10 bases, leaving 9 bases not matched to a gene. Germline V CDR1 and CDR2: MNHEY, SMNVEV (reference sequence). This CDR3 comprises 17 residues.

The chain uses TRBV27 and TRBJ2-1, with TRBD2 identical over 9 bases. The CDR3 has 15 residues. In germline, CDR1 is MNHEY, CDR2 SMNVEV (reference sequence). J gave up 1 base and V 8 bases, and 6 bases lay outside the gene matches. The CDR3 nucleotides read TGTGCCAGCGGGTTAGCGGGAGATTCCTACAATGAGCAGTTCTTC. It encodes CASGLAGDSYNEQFF.

V is TRBV28 and J is TRBJ1-2; D is perhaps TRBD1 (6 bases). Trimming removed 3 bases at V and 8 bases at J, with 13 bases between. Germline lookup yields CDR1 MDHEN and CDR2 SYDVKM. This CDR3 contains 13 residues. The CDR3 region is CASSFGGRGGYTF. The CDR3, as DNA: TGTGCCAGCAGTTTCGGGGGGCGTGGGGGCTACACCTTC.

This clone was counted once. The V gene is TRBV3-1 (or the pseudogene TRBV3-2), the J gene TRBJ2-5; a weak D match, TRBD2 (5 bases). Germline CDR1 and CDR2: LGHDT and YNNKEL (reference sequence). The CDR3 spans 15 residues. Trimming took 4 bases from V and 5 from J, leaving 17 bases between them. The CDR3 here is CASSPRPGLGETQYF. CDR3 sequence (DNA): TGTGCCAGCAGCCCCCGACCCGGACTGGGGGAGACCCAGTACTTC.

The chain's CDR3 is CASSRQGLLNTEAFF. The CDR3 DNA sequence: TGTGCCAGCAGTCGACAGGGACTCCTGAACACTGAAGCTTTCTTT. The V gene is TRBV6-6, the J gene TRBJ1-1; the match to TRBD1 covers 7 bases. The CDR3 has 15 amino acids. V lost 5 bases and J lost 0; bases outside the gene matches: 6. Per germline, CDR1 MNHNY and CDR2 SVGAGI (reference sequence).

This chain uses TRBV6-5 with TRBJ1-5; D remains ambiguous. V gave up 0 bases and J gave up 5 bases, with 8 bases separating them. Germline lookup yields CDR1 MNHEY and CDR2 SVGAGI. This CDR3 region has 14 residues. The CDR3 protein is CASSYSRVDQPQHF. CDR3 DNA sequence: TGTGCCAGCAGTTACTCGAGGGTGGATCAGCCCCAGCATTTT.